This T cell receptor (beta chain) was retrieved from a study of T cell repertoires in cytomegalovirus infection. Turning to the study itself: Recently identified HLA-C-restricted CMV epitopes were among the peptides used. Public TCR beta signature analysis indicated the presence of both CMV infection and matching HLA type.

Germline V gene data show CDR1 as LGHDT and CDR2 as YNNKEL (reference sequence). The CDR3 sequence is 14 residues long. Unmatched junction bases numbered 9, after V lost 5 bases and J lost 6 bases. As to this clonotype: Its matching antigen is unknown.

TCRdb fed the reads into MiXCR, producing one record per CDR3 protein. The sample carries hundreds of thousands of distinct CDR3 sequences, 30% to 40% recorded once. Study-level findings and limits: The response measured ex vivo was dominated by TCR beta clonotypes (HLA-C-restricted and CMV-specific).

The chain employs TRBV3-1 and TRBJ1-2; 7 bases map to TRBD1. The receptor comes from a human donor in good health (CMV status not recorded). Some clones in this sample may be carry-over from other donors' samples. The sample here was cultured PBMCs, taken from culture after CMV antigen stimulation. The CDR3 spells CASSSTGEGNGYTF. The CDR3 region has the DNA TGTGCCAGCAGCTCTACAGGGGAGGGGAATGGCTACACCTTC.